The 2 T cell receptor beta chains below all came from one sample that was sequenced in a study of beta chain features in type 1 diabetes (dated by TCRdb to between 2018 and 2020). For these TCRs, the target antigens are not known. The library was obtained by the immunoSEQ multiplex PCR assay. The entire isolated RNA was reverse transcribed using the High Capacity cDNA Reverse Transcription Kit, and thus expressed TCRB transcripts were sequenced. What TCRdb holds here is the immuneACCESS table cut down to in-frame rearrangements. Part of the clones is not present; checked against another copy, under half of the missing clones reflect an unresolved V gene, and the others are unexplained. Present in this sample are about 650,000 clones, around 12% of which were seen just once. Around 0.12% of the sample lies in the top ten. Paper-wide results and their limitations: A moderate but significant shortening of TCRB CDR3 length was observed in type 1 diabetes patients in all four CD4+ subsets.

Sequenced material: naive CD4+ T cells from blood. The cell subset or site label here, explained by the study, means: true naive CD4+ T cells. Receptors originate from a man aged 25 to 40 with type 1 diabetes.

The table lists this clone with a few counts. CDR3 residues: CASSFPTRTGGNYGYTF. Here the CDR3 DNA reads TGTGCCAGCAGTTTCCCGACCCGGACAGGCGGCAACTATGGCTACACCTTC. This chain uses TRBV28 with TRBJ1-2; 7 nucleotides line up with TRBD1. The CDR3 has 17 residues. The junction had 12 bases not matched to a gene; V was cut back by 3 bases and J by 2 bases. From germline, CDR1 is MDHEN and CDR2 SYDVKM.

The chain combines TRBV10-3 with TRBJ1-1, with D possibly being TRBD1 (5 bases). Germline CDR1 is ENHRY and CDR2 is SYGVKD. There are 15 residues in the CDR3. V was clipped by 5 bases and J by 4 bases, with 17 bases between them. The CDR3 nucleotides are TGTGCCATCAGTCGAGCACAGGAAGCCAGCACTGAAGCTTTCTTT. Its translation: CAISRAQEASTEAFF.